Below, one T cell receptor (beta chain) is given with its context. Its antigen specificity is not known. Base quality data are lacking; no much larger clone is found one base away. Each collaborating institution followed its own protocols to collect whole blood in K2EDTA tubes. For TCRbeta analysis, collaborators shipped samples as frozen whole blood, isolated PBMCs, or DNA extracted from either of those sample types. The CDR3 numbers 12 residues from cysteine through phenylalanine. Only CDR3 DNA remains: 36 bases, in frame from the first base. Trimming takes 7 bases from V and 4 bases from J, and the germline ends sit 8 bases apart. CDR1 MDHEN and CDR2 SYDVKM are derived from the germline V gene. TCRbeta CDR3 regions were amplified from genomic DNA by means of the immunoSEQ Assay, a bias-controlled multiplex PCR. Per the source publication's procedure: Within the assay, amplification of reference gene primers was used to estimate how many nucleated cells each sample contained. Sequence reads were collapsed and filtered to measure the absolute abundance of every unique TCRbeta CDR3 rearrangement. For each sample, productive Simpson clonality was calculated by taking the square root of Simpson's diversity index across productive rearrangements. What TCRdb holds here is the immuneACCESS table cut down to in-frame rearrangements. Part of the clones is not present; checked against another copy, under half of the missing clones reflect an unresolved V gene, and the others are unexplained. V and J calls and clone size are given by that table; D and trimming were obtained from the DNA. Here the sample has some 260,000 clones; approximately 80% occur a single time. The ten largest make up about 9.6% of the sample.

The data belong to a study of blood T cell repertoires in COVID-19 (dated by TCRdb to 2020 to 2022). Regarding the study in general: Samples covering the acute and convalescent phases of COVID-19 were provided by collaborators in the United States, Italy and Spain. Subjects who had been exposed to COVID-19, were actively infected with it, or had recovered from it provided the deeply sampled blood TCRbeta repertoires that made up the dataset. Where available, HLA class I and class II types were taken from metadata supplied by the sample provider and were not determined by assay-based typing. A de-identified subject ID, COVID-19 status, age in years and sex were almost always included in the sample metadata. The repertoires were released in a freely available public database meant as a resource for research on the immune response to SARS-CoV-2. The material from the prospective study consisted of cDNA or gDNA derived from T cells, B-cell-depleted T cells, or PBMCs. The samples were drawn from two sources: the first 160 participants of the ongoing ImmuneRACE study, and fewer than 1,500 subjects contributed by 6 global collaborators.

The research as a whole found: Clinical and demographic metadata were provided uncurated, with the amount varying by source and participant.

The sequence came from a man aged 80 or over with acute or convalescent COVID-19. The chain joins TRBV28 to TRBJ1-3, with an unclear D gene assignment. Sequencing was carried out using peripheral blood. The bases are TGTGCCAGCACTACCCACGGAAACACCATATATTTT. Its protein product is CASTTHGNTIYF.